Listed below are T cell receptor beta chains from one sample, sequenced in a study of technical replicates of blood from a handful of donors. Produced via immunoSEQ multiplex PCR; TCRdb's table is partial and in-frame only. This table has about 80,000 clones, less than 95% appearing once. The source material was T cells isolated from PBMCs. The receptor set was obtained from a human donor in good health. Each CDR3 is given with its conserved first and last residue. The D gene is left open where the match is weak. Not every row has a clone size; where given, it reads once, few, many or a size class.

TRBV15	.	.	TRBJ1-5	13	TGTGCCACCAGTGGCACGGGGTACAGGCCCCAGCATTTT	CATSGTGYRPQHF
TRBV4-3	.	.	TRBJ2-2	15	TGCGCCAGCAGCCAAGATTATAGTTACGCCGGGGAGCTGTTTTTT	CASSQDYSYAGELFF
TRBV18	once	.	TRBJ2-7	16	TGTGCCAGCTCACGGGTACCGGGACACTACTCCTACGAGCAGTACTTC	CASSRVPGHYSYEQYF
TRBV7-9	once	TRBD1	TRBJ2-7	16	TGTGCCAGCAGCTTAGCCCGGGACAGACGAGCCTACGAGCAGTACTTC	CASSLARDRRAYEQYF
TRBV10-3	.	.	TRBJ2-7	13	TGTGCCACCTCGGAGGGGGGGTCCTACGAGCAGTACTTC	CATSEGGSYEQYF
TRBV11-2	.	TRBD2	TRBJ2-7	15	TGTGCCAGCAGCTCGATACTAGCGGGCCCCTACGAGCAGTACTTC	CASSSILAGPYEQYF